The sequence of this TCR beta chain was determined in a study of cytomegalovirus exposure and HLA in healthy donors. Across the study: Drawn from HLA-typed donors, around 85 million unique TCRs were held in an early data release.

PCR primers comprised 60 Vbeta and 13 Jbeta primers. Original data processing: Later reanalysis found 70 million to 95 million unique TCR beta chains, around 10 million of them shared. Sequencing used immunoSEQ multiplex PCR; TCRdb keeps in-frame clones, though not all of them. That table gives V, J and clone size, and the DNA gave D and trimming. The repertoire includes about 78,000 clones, over 60% of them detected once, and around 10% sits in the top ten. The CDR3 totals 18 residues. Per the germline V gene, CDR1 is MGHRA and CDR2 is YSYEKL. Trimming removed 3 bases from V and 5 bases from J; junction bases left unmatched: 7. General study points: As a later analysis showed, a missense DCLRE1C variant was linked to trimming of TCR beta V- and J-genes. Sequencing depth roughly uniform across donors was assumed in presence/absence analyses.

To note about this clone: Its specificity is not known.

The sequencing sample was made of PBMCs. This sequence originates from a woman aged 40 to 50 in good health and CMV-seropositive. The V and J genes are TRBV4-1 and TRBJ2-1; TRBD2 matches at 16 bases. CDR3 DNA sequence: TGCGCCAGCAGCCACCTGGGGACTAGCGGGGGGGCCCACAATGAGCAGTTCTTC. Translation: CASSHLGTSGGAHNEQFF.